This TCR beta chain was captured in a study of T cell responses to AZD1222 COVID-19 vaccine. Germline V gene data show CDR1 as SGHRS and CDR2 as YFSETQ. This CDR3 spans 13 amino acids. The germline V and J ends were trimmed by 4 bases and 8 bases, with 15 bases remaining between them. Profiling relied on immunoSEQ multiplex PCR, and the TCRdb table lists in-frame clones only, not all of them. The data hold about 120,000 clones, with approximately 90% observed a single time. The rearrangement joins TRBV5-1 to TRBJ1-1; D might be TRBD1 (5 bases). The sequences come from peripheral blood, collected 28 days after the second AZD1222 dose. This TCR derives from an adult who received the AZD1222 COVID-19 vaccine. The CDR3 reads CASSLMWGTEAFF. The CDR3 DNA reads as TGCGCCAGCAGCCTAATGTGGGGGACGGAAGCTTTCTTT. Based on the CDR3 plus reference TRBV5-1 and TRBJ1-1, the full variable domain is KAGVTQTPRYLIKTRGQQVTLSCSPISGHRSVSWYQQTPGQGLQFLFEYFSETQRNKGNFPGRFSGRQFSNSRSEMNVSTLELGDSALYLCASSLMWGTEAFFGQGTRLTVV.